The 26 T cell receptor beta chains below were found in one sample sequenced in a study of blood T cells in healthy people across ages. A second PCR of 7 to 11 cycles used a sample-barcoded 5' primer and a J-beta primer mix. From the 5' RACE reads, TCRdb called clonotypes with MiXCR, one entry per CDR3 protein. Of about a million distinct CDR3 sequences in the sample, roughly half were seen once. The sequenced sample was blood. Receptors were obtained from an older woman in good health.

This clonotype was found a few times. The V gene is TRBV7-6, the J gene TRBJ2-3, with 7 bases lining up with TRBD2. This CDR3 region has 16 residues. Trimming cost V 2 bases and J 0 bases; bases outside gene matches: 5. CDR1 is SGHVS, CDR2 FNYEAQ, per germline. CDR3 DNA: TGTGCCAGCAGCTTAAGGGGAGGGGCCAGCACAGATACGCAGTATTTT. Translated, it gives CASSLRGGASTDTQYF.

V usage is TRBV20-1 and J usage is TRBJ2-5; TRBD2 aligns across 9 bases. The CDR3 has 14 residues. The V and J ends lost 5 bases and 11 bases, in that order; junction bases with no gene match: 15. From germline, CDR1 is DFQATT and CDR2 SNEGSKA (reference sequence). The CDR3 loop is CSASSGRIVDEQYF. In DNA form, the CDR3 reads TGCAGTGCTTCCAGCGGGAGGATAGTCGATGAGCAGTACTTC.

This clonotype was counted many times. The rearrangement joins TRBV20-1 to TRBJ2-7, with D uncertain. Between the trimmed V and J ends, which lost 3 bases and 2 bases, there was a span of 17 bases. From germline, CDR1 is DFQATT and CDR2 SNEGSKA (reference sequence). The CDR3 contains 15 residues. The CDR3 sequence is CSASSLSRNAYEQYF. CDR3 DNA: TGCAGTGCTAGCAGTTTGTCCCGGAATGCCTACGAGCAGTACTTC.

This sequence joins TRBV4-1 and TRBJ2-1; the match to TRBD2 covers 11 bases. This CDR3 spans 17 amino acids. The V gene's germline CDR1 is MGHRA and CDR2 YSYEKL. Trimming removed 0 bases from V and 7 bases from J; junction bases left unmatched: 8. The chain's CDR3 is CASSQDSLAGGVNEQFF. The CDR3 nucleotides read TGCGCCAGCAGCCAAGACTCCCTAGCGGGAGGTGTAAATGAGCAGTTCTTC.

The chain carries TRBV25-1 and TRBJ2-7; 8 bases match TRBD1. This CDR3 contains 13 residues. V gave up 8 bases and J gave up 5 bases; unmatched junction bases: 8. Germline values: CDR1 MGHDK, CDR2 SYGVNS. This CDR3 is CASRDRFGNEQYF. The CDR3 DNA follows: TGTGCCAGCCGGGACAGGTTCGGCAACGAGCAGTACTTC.

The V and J genes are TRBV3-1 and TRBJ2-1; 13 bases are shared with TRBD2. Germline loops: CDR1 LGHDT, CDR2 YNNKEL (reference sequence). Germline trimming cut 6 bases from V and 1 base from J; bases unmatched to any gene: 15. This CDR3 has 20 residues. CDR3 in DNA: TGTGCCAGCAGTCAAACCCGGACTAGCGGGAGAGAATTTTCCTACAATGAGCAGTTCTTC. This translates into CASSQTRTSGREFSYNEQFF.

This clonotype has a handful of counts. The rearrangement uses TRBV4-1 and TRBJ2-7, with 9 positions matching TRBD1. The V and J ends lost 1 base and 4 bases, in that order; junction bases with no gene match: 14. This CDR3 has 18 amino acids. Germline CDR1 is MGHRA and CDR2 is YSYEKL. This CDR3 is CASSQAFPGQGSQYEQYF. For the CDR3, the DNA is TGCGCCAGCAGCCAAGCCTTTCCGGGACAGGGTTCCCAATACGAGCAGTACTTC.

The chain employs TRBV3-1 and TRBJ2-2, with TRBD2 matching over 7 bases. CDR3 length equals 17 residues. Germline V gene lookup returns CDR1 LGHDT and CDR2 YNNKEL (reference sequence). V lost 0 bases and J lost 5; bases outside the gene matches: 9. DNA for the CDR3: TGTGCCAGCAGCCAAGAAGTTTGGCAGGGAGGGACCGGGGAGCTGTTTTTT. Its translation is CASSQEVWQGGTGELFF.

The genes are TRBV29-1 and TRBJ2-5; TRBD1 is a possible D gene (5 bases). Germline CDR1 reads SQVTM; CDR2 reads ANQGSEA. The CDR3 covers 11 residues. The germline V and J ends were trimmed by 5 bases and 5 bases, with 9 bases remaining between them. The CDR3 sequence: CSVLGVETQYF. The CDR3 nucleotides are TGCAGCGTTCTAGGGGTCGAGACCCAGTACTTC.

V and J are TRBV20-1 and TRBJ2-1; the D gene is possibly TRBD1 (6 bases). In germline, CDR1 is DFQATT, CDR2 SNEGSKA (reference sequence). The CDR3 consists of 13 residues. With 3 bases removed from V and 9 bases from J, the gap between germline ends came to 15 bases. The CDR3 spells CSARARTEGEQFF. CDR3 bases: TGCAGTGCTAGGGCAAGGACAGAAGGTGAGCAGTTCTTC.

This clonotype was counted only a few times. The rearrangement uses TRBV5-1 and TRBJ2-3; 7 bases are a match to TRBD1. Germline loops: CDR1 SGHRS, CDR2 YFSETQ. The CDR3 runs 14 residues. Trimming removed 4 bases from V and 4 bases from J; junction bases left unmatched: 6. For the CDR3, the DNA is TGCGCCAGCAGCCAGACAGGGTTTTCAGATACGCAGTATTTT. The encoded protein is CASSQTGFSDTQYF.

This clonotype was observed a single time. This chain connects TRBV7-2 to TRBJ2-4; weak D call: TRBD2 (6 bases). The ends were cut back, 5 bases at V and 6 bases at J, with 20 bases in the middle. CDR3 length equals 16 residues. Germline loops: CDR1 SGHTA, CDR2 FQGNSA. The CDR3 bases are TGTGCCAGCAGCCTCAAGTCGGGACTGTCCAGAAACATTCAGTACTTC. Amino acids: CASSLKSGLSRNIQYF. Full variable domain (remainder filled in from reference TRBV7-2 and TRBJ2-4): GAGVSQSPSNKVTEKGKDVELRCDPISGHTALYWYRQSLGQGLEFLIYFQGNSAPDKSGLPSDRFSAERTGGSVSTLTIQRTQQEDSAVYLCASSLKSGLSRNIQYFGAGTRLSVL.

There are a few counts of this clonotype. The chain has TRBV3-1 and TRBJ2-1, with D unresolved. Germline CDR1 reads LGHDT; CDR2 reads YNNKEL (reference sequence). The CDR3 covers 12 residues. Trimming stripped 5 bases from V and 9 bases from J, with 11 bases between. The CDR3 nucleotides are TGTGCCAGCAGCTTAAACGCTGGTGAGCAGTTCTTC. As protein: CASSLNAGEQFF.

The V call is TRBV28, the J call TRBJ2-5, with D perhaps TRBD2 (5 bases). Germline V gene lookup returns CDR1 MDHEN and CDR2 SYDVKM. This CDR3 comprises 14 residues. Deletions cut 5 bases from V and 2 bases from J, with 12 bases between. The CDR3 spells CASSVFGIQETQYF. For the CDR3, the DNA is TGTGCCAGCAGTGTATTCGGGATTCAAGAGACCCAGTACTTC.

This clonotype was counted a few times. The chain has TRBV6-1 and TRBJ1-6; no clear D. V lost 0 bases to trimming and J lost 7 bases, with 13 bases between them. This CDR3 is 16 amino acids long. Germline V gives CDR1 MNHNS, CDR2 SASEGT. The CDR3 sequence is CASSEASGVGNSPLHF. CDR3 DNA: TGTGCCAGCAGTGAAGCATCCGGGGTTGGGAATTCACCCCTCCACTTT.

The chain employs TRBV7-2 and TRBJ1-2; weak D call: TRBD1 (5 bases). Germline CDR1 and CDR2: SGHTA and FQGNSA. The germline V and J ends were trimmed by 3 bases and 4 bases, with 18 bases remaining between them. The CDR3 is made up of 16 amino acids. This CDR3 is CASSFDPGAGSYGYTF. The CDR3 nucleotides read TGTGCCAGCAGCTTTGACCCCGGGGCAGGAAGCTATGGCTACACCTTC. The whole variable domain, filled in from reference TRBV7-2 and TRBJ1-2, reads GAGVSQSPSNKVTEKGKDVELRCDPISGHTALYWYRQSLGQGLEFLIYFQGNSAPDKSGLPSDRFSAERTGGSVSTLTIQRTQQEDSAVYLCASSFDPGAGSYGYTFGSGTRLTVV.

This chain uses TRBV28 with TRBJ2-5, with TRBD1 as a possible D gene (5 bases). Trimming pared 8 bases from V and 0 bases from J, leaving 10 bases between. The CDR3 has 13 residues. Germline V gene lookup returns CDR1 MDHEN and CDR2 SYDVKM. The CDR3 loop is CASRRGYQETQYF. The DNA of the CDR3 is TGTGCCAGCCGTAGGGGATACCAAGAGACCCAGTACTTC.

The rearrangement uses TRBV7-9 and TRBJ1-1; maybe TRBD1 (6 bases). Trimming took 8 bases from V and 1 from J, leaving 14 bases between them. The CDR3 totals 14 residues. Germline loops: CDR1 SEHNR, CDR2 FQNEAQ (reference sequence). The CDR3 nucleotides are TGTGCCAGCTACTCGACAGGCCGGAACACTGAAGCTTTCTTT. It translates to CASYSTGRNTEAFF.

The chain uses TRBV12-3 or TRBV12-4 and TRBJ1-5, with no clear D. V shed 1 base and J shed 6 bases, with 10 bases lying between them. This CDR3 spans 14 amino acids. The CDR3 nucleotides read TGTGCCAGCAGTTTAGGGCAGGCGGGTCAGCCCCAGCATTTT. Translated: CASSLGQAGQPQHF.

This chain joins TRBV20-1 and TRBJ2-7; TRBD1 matches at 9 bases. Germline trimming cut 5 bases from V and 6 bases from J; bases unmatched to any gene: 14. Per the germline V gene, CDR1 is DFQATT and CDR2 is SNEGSKA (reference sequence). There are 15 residues in the CDR3. CDR3 in amino acids: CSAETGTGYLGEQYF. The CDR3 nucleotides are TGCAGTGCTGAAACCGGGACAGGGTATTTGGGCGAGCAGTACTTC.

The genes are TRBV28 and TRBJ2-4; 10 positions match TRBD1. The CDR3 extends over 17 amino acids. Germline values: CDR1 MDHEN, CDR2 SYDVKM. The V and J ends lost 6 bases and 1 base, in that order; junction bases with no gene match: 9. Here the CDR3 reads CASSPSGTGAAKNIQYF. The CDR3 coding sequence is TGTGCCAGCAGCCCATCCGGGACAGGGGCTGCCAAAAACATTCAGTACTTC.

This clonotype was detected only once. A clone one base away is much larger, so this may be a read error. The chain recombines TRBV4-1 with TRBJ2-5; 8 bases match TRBD1. The DNA matches TRBJ2-7 better at its end, which makes the J call doubtful. Looked up from germline, CDR1 is MGHRA and CDR2 is YSYEKL. This CDR3 spans 14 amino acids. The CDR3 here is CASSEGQGTYEQYF. The CDR3 nucleotides read TGCGCCAGCAGCGAAGGACAGGGCACCTACGAGCAGTACTTC.

This chain links TRBV28 with TRBJ2-7; maybe TRBD1 (6 bases). The CDR3 is made up of 15 amino acids. The ends were cut back, 3 bases at V and 2 bases at J, with 14 bases in the middle. The germline V gene has CDR1 MDHEN and CDR2 SYDVKM. CDR3 sequence (DNA): TGTGCCAGCAGTTTGGGCACGGGACAACCCTACGAGCAGTACTTC. Amino acids: CASSLGTGQPYEQYF.

A remark on this clonotype: The junction does not match germline at one end; this may be a read error. The chain links TRBV7-3 to TRBJ2-3; the match to TRBD2 covers 8 bases. CDR1 and CDR2 (germline): SGHTA, FQGTGA. The CDR3 length is 16 residues. This CDR3 is CASSLTGLDLRDTRYF. DNA for the CDR3: TGTGCCAGCAGCCTCACGGGACTAGACCTCAGGGATACGCGGTATTTT. The variable domain in full, completed from reference TRBV7-3 and TRBJ2-3, reads GAGVSQTPSNKVTEKGKYVELRCDPISGHTALYWYRQSLGQGPEFLIYFQGTGAADDSGLPNDRFFAVRPEGSVSTLKIQRTERGDSAVYLCASSLTGLDLRDTRYFGPGTRLTVL.

V and J are TRBV11-2 and TRBJ2-5; no clear D gene. Germline V gene lookup returns CDR1 SGHAT and CDR2 FQNNGV. This CDR3 has 13 amino acids. With 4 bases removed from V and 11 bases from J, the gap between germline ends came to 17 bases. The CDR3 region is CASSSWAVQGQYF. DNA for the CDR3: TGTGCCAGCAGCTCGTGGGCAGTCCAAGGGCAGTACTTC.

This clonotype was seen a handful of times. The chain joins TRBV4-1 to TRBJ1-5, with D unresolved. V was clipped by 0 bases and J by 8 bases, with 14 bases between them. CDR3 length: 15 amino acids. Germline CDR1 MGHRA, CDR2 YSYEKL. CDR3 region: CASSQEGAGGKPQHF. The DNA of the CDR3 is TGCGCCAGCAGCCAAGAAGGAGCGGGAGGGAAGCCCCAGCATTTT.